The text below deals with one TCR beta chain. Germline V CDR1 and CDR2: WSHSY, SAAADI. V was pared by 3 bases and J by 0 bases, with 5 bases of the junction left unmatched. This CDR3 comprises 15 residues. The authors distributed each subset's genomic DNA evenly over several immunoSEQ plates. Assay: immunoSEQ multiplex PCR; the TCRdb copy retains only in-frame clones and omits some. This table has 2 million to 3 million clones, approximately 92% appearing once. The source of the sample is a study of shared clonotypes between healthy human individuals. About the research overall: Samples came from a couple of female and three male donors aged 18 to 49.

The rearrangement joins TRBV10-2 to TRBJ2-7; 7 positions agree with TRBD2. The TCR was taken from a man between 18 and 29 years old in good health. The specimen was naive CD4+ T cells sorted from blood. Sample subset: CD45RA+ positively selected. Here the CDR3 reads CASSDPGGFSYEQYF. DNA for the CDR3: TGCGCCAGCAGTGACCCCGGGGGGTTCTCCTACGAGCAGTACTTC.